These T cell receptor beta chains were read from a single sample in a study of technical replicates of blood from a few donors. Here immunoSEQ multiplex PCR was the method, and the copy in TCRdb shows in-frame clones only, minus some. Among 84,000 or so clones listed, approximately 94% were seen once. Sequenced input: T cells isolated from PBMCs. All receptors come from a human donor in good health. Each CDR3 is given with its conserved first and last residue. A D gene is named only where the DNA matches it firmly. Size is omitted from some rows. Given values are once, few, many or a class for expanded clones.

CDR3,DNA,V,length,J,D,size
CASSLGKRGGTYNEQFF,TGTGCCAGCAGCTTAGGGAAGCGGGGGGGCACCTACAATGAGCAGTTCTTC,TRBV11-3,17,TRBJ2-1,TRBD2,-
CASSLWREAVNTEAFF,TGTGCCAGCAGTTTATGGAGGGAGGCCGTGAACACTGAAGCTTTCTTT,TRBV28,16,TRBJ1-1,-,-
CASSSYREMNTEAFF,TGTGCCAGCAGCTCATACAGGGAAATGAACACTGAAGCTTTCTTT,TRBV11-3,15,TRBJ1-1,-,-
CASSYSNIGGYTQYF,TGTGCCAGCAGTTACTCGAACATCGGGGGGTATACGCAGTATTTT,TRBV6-6,15,TRBJ2-3,TRBD2,-
CASSLPITGELFF,TGCGCCAGCAGCTTGCCAATCACCGGGGAGCTGTTTTTT,TRBV5-1,13,TRBJ2-2,-,once
CASSSIGGLVVSTGELFF,TGTGCCAGCAGCTCTATAGGGGGACTAGTGGTGAGCACCGGGGAGCTGTTTTTT,TRBV11-2,18,TRBJ2-2,TRBD2,-
CASSLRAGTGVNEQFF,TGCGCCAGCAGCCTACGAGCCGGGACAGGGGTCAATGAGCAGTTCTTC,TRBV4-1,16,TRBJ2-1,TRBD1,-
CASSSLLAGGMNTEAFF,TGTGCCAGCAGTTCCCTCCTAGCGGGTGGCATGAACACTGAAGCTTTCTTT,TRBV27,17,TRBJ1-1,-,-
CASSLVAGAPMFF,TGTGCCAGCAGCTTAGTGGCGGGAGCCCCAATGTTCTTC,TRBV7-2,13,TRBJ2-1,TRBD2,-
CSVEVGQGFGGYTF,TGCAGCGTTGAAGTGGGACAGGGGTTTGGTGGCTACACCTTC,TRBV29-1,14,TRBJ1-2,TRBD1,-
CASMSLAWSSYEQYF,TGTGCCAGCATGAGTTTGGCTTGGAGCTCCTACGAGCAGTACTTC,TRBV27,15,TRBJ2-7,-,-
CASTRGQGNTEAFF,TGTGCCAGCACCCGCGGACAGGGAAACACTGAAGCTTTCTTT,TRBV2,14,TRBJ1-1,TRBD1,-
CASSFRYGGIYGYTF,TGTGCCAGCAGTTTTCGATATGGGGGGATCTATGGCTACACCTTC,TRBV28,15,TRBJ1-2,-,-
CASSYQGYNQPQHF,TGTGCCAGCAGCTATCAGGGATACAATCAGCCCCAGCATTTT,TRBV7-8,14,TRBJ1-5,-,-
CASSYTRQPSGNTIYF,TGTGCCAGCAGTTACACAAGACAGCCCTCTGGAAACACCATATATTTT,TRBV6-5,16,TRBJ1-3,-,once
CASSQNSVLGAFF,TGTGCCAGCAGCCAGAACAGTGTACTAGGGGCTTTCTTT,TRBV7-9,13,TRBJ1-1,-,-
CASSMGRDRGREQYF,TGTGCCAGTAGTATGGGTCGGGACAGGGGACGGGAGCAGTACTTC,TRBV19,15,TRBJ2-7,TRBD1,-
CASSLSEQPVGYTF,TGCGCCAGCAGCTTGTCTGAACAGCCGGTCGGCTACACCTTC,TRBV5-1,14,TRBJ1-2,-,-
CASSVGASGTSTDTQYF,TGTGCCAGCAGCGTAGGAGCTAGCGGGACTAGCACAGATACGCAGTATTTT,TRBV9,17,TRBJ2-3,TRBD2,-
CASSFGGNQPQHF,TGTGCCAGCAGTTTCGGAGGAAATCAGCCCCAGCATTTT,TRBV25-1,13,TRBJ1-5,-,-
CASVQAGGYGETQYF,TGCGCCAGCGTGCAAGCGGGAGGGTACGGAGAGACCCAGTACTTC,TRBV5-1,15,TRBJ2-5,TRBD2,-
CASSLFSGGPSGETQYF,TGCGCCAGCAGCCTTTTTAGCGGGGGACCTTCAGGGGAGACCCAGTACTTC,TRBV5-1,17,TRBJ2-5,TRBD2,-
CASSDTSDEQFF,TGTGCCAGCAGCGATACTAGCGACGAGCAGTTCTTC,TRBV9,12,TRBJ2-1,TRBD2,-
CASSQDRGGGAAAFF,TGCGCCAGCAGCCAGGACAGGGGAGGTGGGGCGGCAGCTTTCTTT,TRBV5-1,15,TRBJ1-1,TRBD1,-
CATTSGRAPNEQFF,TGTGCCACGACTAGCGGGAGGGCCCCCAATGAGCAGTTCTTC,TRBV19,14,TRBJ2-1,TRBD2,-
CSVVVWTGAYEQYF,TGCAGCGTTGTGGTTTGGACAGGAGCCTACGAGCAGTACTTC,TRBV29-1,14,TRBJ2-7,TRBD1,once
CSVDAGVRTDTQYF,TGCAGCGTTGATGCGGGGGTGCGCACAGATACGCAGTATTTT,TRBV29-1,14,TRBJ2-3,TRBD2,-
CASSVAYAAGVTNTGELFF,TGTGCCAGCAGCGTAGCCTACGCAGCGGGGGTTACGAACACCGGGGAGCTGTTTTTT,TRBV9,19,TRBJ2-2,TRBD2,once
CSAVAEETQYF,TGCAGTGCCGTAGCGGAAGAGACCCAGTACTTC,TRBV20-1,11,TRBJ2-5,-,-
CASSLSQGSPDTQYF,TGTGCCAGCTCCCTGTCTCAGGGCTCCCCGGATACGCAGTATTTT,TRBV18,15,TRBJ2-3,-,-
CASSLEAGGAKNIQYF,TGTGCCAGCAGCTTAGAGGCAGGGGGGGCCAAAAACATTCAGTACTTC,TRBV7-8,16,TRBJ2-4,-,-
CASSLLGNEKLFF,TGCGCCAGCAGCTTACTAGGGAATGAAAAACTGTTTTTT,TRBV5-1,13,TRBJ1-4,-,-
CASSRDRVYGYTF,TGTGCCAGCAGCCGCGACAGGGTCTATGGCTACACCTTC,TRBV27,13,TRBJ1-2,TRBD1,-
CAWGTRGTNYGYTF,TGTGCCTGGGGGACTCGGGGGACTAACTATGGCTACACCTTC,TRBV30,14,TRBJ1-2,-,-
CASGLTLLNEQFF,TGTGCTAGTGGTTTGACCTTACTCAATGAGCAGTTCTTC,TRBV12-5,13,TRBJ2-1,-,-
CASSPLEETEAFF,TGCGCCAGCAGCCCTCTGGAGGAGACTGAAGCTTTCTTT,TRBV4-1,13,TRBJ1-1,-,few
CASREGKNIQYF,TGTGCCAGCAGGGAGGGGAAAAACATTCAGTACTTC,TRBV19,12,TRBJ2-4,TRBD2,once
CASSLRGFNRVGNQPQHF,TGTGCCAGCAGTTTAAGGGGATTTAACAGGGTCGGCAATCAGCCCCAGCATTTT,TRBV27,18,TRBJ1-5,-,-
CASRDQGASYEQYF,TGCGCCAGCAGGGACCAGGGGGCAAGTTACGAGCAGTACTTC,TRBV5-1,14,TRBJ2-7,TRBD1,-
CASSLLGGTGELFF,TGTGCCAGCAGTTTGTTGGGAGGAACCGGGGAGCTGTTTTTT,TRBV27,14,TRBJ2-2,-,-
CASSSEETQYF,TGTGCCAGCAGCTCGGAAGAGACCCAGTACTTC,TRBV7-6,11,TRBJ2-5,-,-
CASRGRGNEQFF,TGTGCCAGCAGGGGAAGGGGCAATGAGCAGTTCTTC,TRBV4-2,12,TRBJ2-1,-,-
CASSLFEGSYEQYF,TGTGCCAGCAGTTTATTTGAGGGATCCTACGAGCAGTACTTC,TRBV27,14,TRBJ2-7,-,once
CASSTPTGYYGYTF,TGTGCCAGCAGTACACCGACAGGGTACTATGGCTACACCTTC,TRBV28,14,TRBJ1-2,TRBD1,-
CASSHAGTLITDTQYF,TGTGCCAGCAGCCACGCCGGGACTCTCATCACAGATACGCAGTATTTT,TRBV4-2,16,TRBJ2-3,-,-
CASSETGSSYNEQFF,TGTGCCAGCAGTGAGACAGGGAGCTCCTACAATGAGCAGTTCTTC,TRBV6-1,15,TRBJ2-1,TRBD1,-
CASSQDSAGAPYEQYF,TGCGCCAGCAGCCAAGATTCTGCGGGGGCCCCCTACGAGCAGTACTTC,TRBV4-1,16,TRBJ2-7,-,-
CASSPGAYEQYF,TGTGCCAGCTCACCAGGGGCTTACGAGCAGTACTTC,TRBV18,12,TRBJ2-7,-,-